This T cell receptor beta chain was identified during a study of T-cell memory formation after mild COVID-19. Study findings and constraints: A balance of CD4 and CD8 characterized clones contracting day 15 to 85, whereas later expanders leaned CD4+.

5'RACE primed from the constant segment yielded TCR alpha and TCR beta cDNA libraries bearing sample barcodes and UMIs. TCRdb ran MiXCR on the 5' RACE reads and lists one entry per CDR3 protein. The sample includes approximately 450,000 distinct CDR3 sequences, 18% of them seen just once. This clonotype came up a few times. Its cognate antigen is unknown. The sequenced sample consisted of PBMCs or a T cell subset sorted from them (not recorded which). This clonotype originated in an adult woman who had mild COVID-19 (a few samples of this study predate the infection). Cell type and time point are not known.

The CDR3 protein is CASSLREVTTGTYPEAFF. CDR3 in DNA: TGTGCCAGCAGTTTAAGAGAGGTTACTACAGGTACTTATCCTGAAGCTTTCTTT. The rearrangement uses TRBV12-3 or TRBV12-4 and TRBJ1-1, with D tentatively TRBD1 (5 bases). This CDR3 has 18 residues. V shed 2 bases and J shed 6 bases, with 25 bases lying between them.